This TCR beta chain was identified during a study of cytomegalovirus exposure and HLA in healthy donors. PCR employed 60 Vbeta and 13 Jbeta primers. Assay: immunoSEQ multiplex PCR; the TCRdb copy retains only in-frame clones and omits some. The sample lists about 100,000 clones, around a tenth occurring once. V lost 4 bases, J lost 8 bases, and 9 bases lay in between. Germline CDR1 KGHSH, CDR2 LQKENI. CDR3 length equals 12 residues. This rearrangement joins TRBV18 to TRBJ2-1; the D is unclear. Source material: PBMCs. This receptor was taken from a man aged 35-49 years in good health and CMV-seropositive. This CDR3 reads CASSLTSDEQFF. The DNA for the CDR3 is TGTGCCAGCTCACTCACTTCCGATGAGCAGTTCTTC.